A selection of T cell receptor beta chains follows, all from one sample in a study of T cell responses to AZD1222 COVID-19 vaccine. Profiling relied on immunoSEQ multiplex PCR, and the TCRdb table lists in-frame clones only, not all of them. The table has about 130,000 clones, roughly 94% seen once. Material: peripheral blood, obtained on day 0 of AZD1222 vaccination. These TCRs come from an adult in good health. Both conserved end residues are part of each CDR3. Each record gives: CDR3 DNA, CDR3 protein, clone size, J gene, V gene, D gene. D genes are given only for firm matches. Size values are once, few and many counts, or a class for expanded clones, and some rows have none.

DNA: TGTGCCAGTAGTATAAGACAGGGGCTCTCTGAAGCTTTCTTT; CDR3: CASSIRQGLSEAFF; size: -; J: TRBJ1-1; V: TRBV19; D: TRBD1
DNA: TGTGCCAGCAGTGAGGGACAGGGATTGGGGCCCTACGAGCAGTACTTC; CDR3: CASSEGQGLGPYEQYF; size: -; J: TRBJ2-7; V: TRBV6-1; D: TRBD1
DNA: TGTGCCAGCAGTCCCCTGGGGGACTCCTACGAGCAGTACTTC; CDR3: CASSPLGDSYEQYF; size: -; J: TRBJ2-7; V: TRBV27; D: -
DNA: TGTGCCAGCAGTTTATTTTCAGGGGTAGGAGGCTACACCTTC; CDR3: CASSLFSGVGGYTF; size: -; J: TRBJ1-2; V: TRBV27; D: -
DNA: TGTGCCAGCAGTGAAAGGGGACAAGTGGGCTACGAGCAGTACTTC; CDR3: CASSERGQVGYEQYF; size: -; J: TRBJ2-7; V: TRBV6-1; D: -
DNA: TGTGCCAGCAGCTTAGATAGTCGGGCAGGACGGCAAGAGACCCAGTACTTC; CDR3: CASSLDSRAGRQETQYF; size: -; J: TRBJ2-5; V: TRBV7-8; D: -
DNA: TGTGCCGTGGGGGCTAGCGGAGGGTTCGAGCAGTACTTC; CDR3: CAVGASGGFEQYF; size: -; J: TRBJ2-7; V: TRBV7-7; D: -
DNA: TGCGCCAGCAGCTTGAGGACAGCAAACTATGGCTACACCTTC; CDR3: CASSLRTANYGYTF; size: -; J: TRBJ1-2; V: TRBV5-1; D: -
DNA: TGTGCCAGCAGCGCCCCCGGGGGGGAGCTGTTTTTT; CDR3: CASSAPGGELFF; size: -; J: TRBJ2-2; V: TRBV9; D: -
DNA: TGTGCCAGCAGCTTAAAGGCAGGGTTGAGCACAGATACGCAGTATTTT; CDR3: CASSLKAGLSTDTQYF; size: -; J: TRBJ2-3; V: TRBV7-9; D: -
DNA: TGTGCCAGCAGTAGTATCCCCCCGGGCTACACCTTC; CDR3: CASSSIPPGYTF; size: -; J: TRBJ1-2; V: TRBV6-5; D: -
DNA: TGTGCCAGCAGCCAAGATCAGGGGGCTTCCTATGGCTACACCTTC; CDR3: CASSQDQGASYGYTF; size: -; J: TRBJ1-2; V: TRBV3-1/TRBV3-2; D: TRBD1
DNA: TGTGCCAGCAGCCGATCCCCGACCATGGTACCGGAGCAGTACTTC; CDR3: CASSRSPTMVPEQYF; size: -; J: TRBJ2-7; V: TRBV11-2; D: -
DNA: TGTGCCAGCAGTTCCGACAGATTTACCCCGAGCTCCTACAATGAGCAGTTCTTC; CDR3: CASSSDRFTPSSYNEQFF; size: -; J: TRBJ2-1; V: TRBV11-2; D: -
DNA: TGCGCCAGCAGCCTAGCGGGAGGCCCCCACGAGCAGTACTTC; CDR3: CASSLAGGPHEQYF; size: -; J: TRBJ2-7; V: TRBV10-1; D: TRBD2
DNA: TGCGCCAGCAGCCAAGTTAACTCCGAGCAGTTCTTC; CDR3: CASSQVNSEQFF; size: -; J: TRBJ2-1; V: TRBV4-1; D: -
DNA: TGTGCCACCAGCAGAGTTGTCACAGGGTGGAATTCACCCCTCCACTTT; CDR3: CATSRVVTGWNSPLHF; size: -; J: TRBJ1-6; V: TRBV15; D: -
DNA: TGTGCCAGCAGTAAAGGGACAGGGACCTACGAGCAGTACTTC; CDR3: CASSKGTGTYEQYF; size: -; J: TRBJ2-7; V: TRBV2; D: TRBD1
DNA: TGTGCCAGCAGTGGTCGACTGGAGGGGTACGAGCAGTACTTC; CDR3: CASSGRLEGYEQYF; size: -; J: TRBJ2-7; V: TRBV2; D: -
DNA: TGCGCCAGCAGCCAAGATCGGGGCGGGGGCGGAAGCAATCAGCCCCAGCATTTT; CDR3: CASSQDRGGGGSNQPQHF; size: -; J: TRBJ1-5; V: TRBV4-1; D: -
DNA: TGTGCCAGCAGCCGCGGGGATTTACGTACCGGGGAGCTGTTTTTT; CDR3: CASSRGDLRTGELFF; size: -; J: TRBJ2-2; V: TRBV5-6; D: -
DNA: TGTGCCAGCAGTCCCGAACAGGGACGATACTACGAGCAGTACTTC; CDR3: CASSPEQGRYYEQYF; size: -; J: TRBJ2-7; V: TRBV27; D: -
DNA: TGTGCCAGCAGCCAGCCGCTAGCCAAAAACATTCAGTACTTC; CDR3: CASSQPLAKNIQYF; size: -; J: TRBJ2-4; V: TRBV2; D: -
DNA: TGTGCCAGCAGCCCCTGGGAGAGAACCTACAATGAGCAGTTCTTC; CDR3: CASSPWERTYNEQFF; size: once; J: TRBJ2-1; V: TRBV7-2; D: -
DNA: TGTGCCAGCAGTTTAGCCCTGGGTTATACCTACGAGCAGTACTTC; CDR3: CASSLALGYTYEQYF; size: -; J: TRBJ2-7; V: TRBV27; D: -
DNA: TGTGCCAGCAGTCCGCTCGGTGGAAACACCATATATTTT; CDR3: CASSPLGGNTIYF; size: -; J: TRBJ1-3; V: TRBV6-5; D: -
DNA: TGTGCCAGCAGCGTAGAGGGGTTCGTTAGCACTGAAGCTTTCTTT; CDR3: CASSVEGFVSTEAFF; size: -; J: TRBJ1-1; V: TRBV9; D: -
DNA: TGTGCCAGCAGCCCAGGGGGCTCGGGCACTGAAGCTTTCTTT; CDR3: CASSPGGSGTEAFF; size: -; J: TRBJ1-1; V: TRBV7-6; D: TRBD1
DNA: TGCAGCGCCAGGGACCCGAACACTGAAGCTTTCTTT; CDR3: CSARDPNTEAFF; size: -; J: TRBJ1-1; V: TRBV29-1; D: -
DNA: TGTGCCAGCAGCTATCGATCTAACTATGGCTACACCTTC; CDR3: CASSYRSNYGYTF; size: -; J: TRBJ1-2; V: TRBV4-2; D: -
DNA: TGTGCCAGCAGCTCGACAGGTGGGACGGGAAACACCATATATTTT; CDR3: CASSSTGGTGNTIYF; size: -; J: TRBJ1-3; V: TRBV7-9; D: -
DNA: TGTGCCAGCAGTGACGCCGGCTATGGCTACACCTTC; CDR3: CASSDAGYGYTF; size: -; J: TRBJ1-2; V: TRBV6-1; D: -
DNA: TGTGCCACTCACAGTTCCTCTGGAAACACCATATATTTT; CDR3: CATHSSSGNTIYF; size: -; J: TRBJ1-3; V: TRBV6-5; D: -
DNA: TGTGCCAGCTCACCACCGGAGACGGGAGCCAAAAACATTCAGTACTTC; CDR3: CASSPPETGAKNIQYF; size: -; J: TRBJ2-4; V: TRBV18; D: -
DNA: TGTGCCACCAGCGATAGCGGGAGGACTTACAATGAGCAGTTCTTC; CDR3: CATSDSGRTYNEQFF; size: -; J: TRBJ2-1; V: TRBV24-1; D: TRBD2
DNA: TGTGCCAGCACCCCGATAGAGAAGCAGGCCCAGCATTTT; CDR3: CASTPIEKQAQHF; size: -; J: TRBJ1-5; V: TRBV6-2/TRBV6-3; D: -
DNA: TGTGCCGGGGGTGAGGGCGCGACCTACAATGAGCAGTTCTTC; CDR3: CAGGEGATYNEQFF; size: -; J: TRBJ2-1; V: TRBV5-8; D: -
DNA: TGTGCCAGCAGCTTAGCCAGGGAGGGGGCAGAGGCTAACTATGGCTACACCTTC; CDR3: CASSLAREGAEANYGYTF; size: -; J: TRBJ1-2; V: TRBV7-8; D: TRBD1
DNA: TGTGCCAGCAGTTTAGGGACTACCCCCTACGAGCAGTACTTC; CDR3: CASSLGTTPYEQYF; size: -; J: TRBJ2-7; V: TRBV27; D: TRBD2
DNA: TGCGCCAGCAGCCAAGGAGTAGCCGGGACGGATACCTACGAGCAGTACTTC; CDR3: CASSQGVAGTDTYEQYF; size: -; J: TRBJ2-7; V: TRBV4-1; D: -
DNA: TGTGCCAGCAGCAAAGAGGGACGCATTCAGTACTTC; CDR3: CASSKEGRIQYF; size: -; J: TRBJ2-4; V: TRBV4-2; D: -
DNA: TGCGCCAGCAGCCAAGAAGGGCGAGCGTGGTTCTTC; CDR3: CASSQEGRAWFF; size: -; J: TRBJ2-1; V: TRBV4-1; D: -
DNA: TGTGCCTGGGCCGGGACTAGCAGTTACAATGAGCAGTTCTTC; CDR3: CAWAGTSSYNEQFF; size: -; J: TRBJ2-1; V: TRBV30; D: TRBD2
DNA: TGCGCCAGCAGCTTCTCAGGGTTTTATGGGGAGCAGTACTTC; CDR3: CASSFSGFYGEQYF; size: -; J: TRBJ2-7; V: TRBV5-1; D: -
DNA: TGTGCCAGCAGCTTCTCAAGGAACACTGAAGCTTTCTTT; CDR3: CASSFSRNTEAFF; size: -; J: TRBJ1-1; V: TRBV5-8; D: -
DNA: TGCGCCAGCAGTGAGGCACAGGGGGCAAGCGATGAGCAGTTCTTC; CDR3: CASSEAQGASDEQFF; size: -; J: TRBJ2-1; V: TRBV10-2; D: TRBD1
DNA: TGTGCCAGCAGCTTTCAAGCCGGGACATTTCGCACAGATACGCAGTATTTT; CDR3: CASSFQAGTFRTDTQYF; size: -; J: TRBJ2-3; V: TRBV21-1; D: -
DNA: TGTGCCAGCAGCTTGGATAGCGGGAAAAATACGCAGTATTTT; CDR3: CASSLDSGKNTQYF; size: -; J: TRBJ2-3; V: TRBV5-4; D: TRBD2
DNA: TGTGCCAGCAGTTCCGGCTCCTACGAGCAGTACTTC; CDR3: CASSSGSYEQYF; size: once; J: TRBJ2-7; V: TRBV27; D: -
DNA: TGTGCCAGCAGCGCCCGGATGGCTAGCGGGAGAGATGAGCAGTTCTTC; CDR3: CASSARMASGRDEQFF; size: -; J: TRBJ2-1; V: TRBV7-9; D: TRBD2
DNA: TGTGCCAGCAGCCAAGTTTTCAGGGGGGGTGGCTACACCTTC; CDR3: CASSQVFRGGGYTF; size: -; J: TRBJ1-2; V: TRBV4-2; D: TRBD1
DNA: TGTGCCAGCAGCAAAGGGACAGGGGGCACCCAGCATTTT; CDR3: CASSKGTGGTQHF; size: -; J: TRBJ1-5; V: TRBV13; D: TRBD1
DNA: TGTGCCAGCAGCTTAGTATGGGACAGTGAAGCTTTCTTT; CDR3: CASSLVWDSEAFF; size: -; J: TRBJ1-1; V: TRBV11-3; D: TRBD1
DNA: TGTGCCAGCAGCTTGGCCCCATATCTGAACACTGAAGCTTTCTTT; CDR3: CASSLAPYLNTEAFF; size: -; J: TRBJ1-1; V: TRBV5-6; D: -
DNA: TGTGCCAGCAGTTTTAGAGGGGAGGGCCCTCCCACAGATACGCAGTATTTT; CDR3: CASSFRGEGPPTDTQYF; size: -; J: TRBJ2-3; V: TRBV28; D: TRBD2
DNA: TGTGCCAGCAGTTGGCAGCTCGGAGGCGGGGAGCTGTTTTTT; CDR3: CASSWQLGGGELFF; size: -; J: TRBJ2-2; V: TRBV27; D: -
DNA: TGTGCCAGCAGCTTACCCACACCGGGGGCGGTTGAGCAGTTCTTC; CDR3: CASSLPTPGAVEQFF; size: -; J: TRBJ2-1; V: TRBV7-2; D: -
DNA: TGCAGCGTTGATACCGGGGGGAGGACTGAAGCTTTCTTT; CDR3: CSVDTGGRTEAFF; size: -; J: TRBJ1-1; V: TRBV29-1; D: -